This T cell receptor (beta chain) was sequenced during a study of OX40 agonist ivuxolimab in advanced cancers. Background for the entire study: Ivuxolimab, which targeted the costimulatory receptor OX40 (CD134), was an agonistic, fully human IgG2 monoclonal antibody. The dose-escalation cohort was around 84% male with a mean age of approximately 60 years, ranging from 23 to 79. Intravenous ivuxolimab was administered to patients every 2 weeks at six dose levels: 0.01, 0.1, 0.3, 1.5, 3 and 10 mg/kg. The point of sequencing TCRbeta in the periphery was to test whether ivuxolimab changed TCR sequence diversity and drove clonal T-cell expansion. Of the approximately 54 patients in dose escalation, 19 had hepatocellular carcinoma, about 15 had melanoma, 9 had renal cell carcinoma and 9 had head and neck cancer. Prior anti-PD-1, anti-PD-L1 or anti-CTLA-4 therapy was permitted, and approximately 39% of dose-escalation patients had received checkpoint inhibitors. The monotherapy dose-escalation portion (N of about 49 patients) of the phase I ivuxolimab trial is reported in the paper. Partial responses were achieved by three dose-escalation patients, of whom one had hepatocellular carcinoma and two had cutaneous melanoma. General study outcomes and caveats: In partial responders in the 0.1-3.0 mg/kg groups, normalized peripheral clonal expansion was found to be among the lowest, especially among CD8+ T cells. Antigen specificity was not determined for the clonally expanded peripheral T cells. Low levels of normalized T-cell clonal expansion were also seen in some patients who did not respond. After ivuxolimab, more expanded clones were found on average in CD8+ T cells than in CD4+ T cells. At doses of 0.1 to 3.0 mg/kg, clonal expansion of both CD4+ and CD8+ blood T cells was observed from baseline to week 6.

Patients with autoimmune disease history or receiving systemic immunosuppression were excluded from the trial. Peripheral blood for TCR sequencing was collected from all dose cohorts at baseline, on cycle 4 day 1, and on cycle 7 day 1. The samples were drawn from a first-in-human, open-label, multicenter phase I dose-escalation trial of ivuxolimab. Adults with locally advanced or metastatic melanoma, renal cell carcinoma, hepatocellular carcinoma or head and neck squamous cell carcinoma were enrolled in the trial. Before TCR sequencing, CD4+ and CD8+ T cells were separately sorted from peripheral blood. To sequence the TCRbeta CDR3 region, genomic DNA was isolated from the sorted cells. TCRbeta CDR3 regions were sequenced using the immunoSEQ Assay. The table was pulled from immuneACCESS by TCRdb, which kept in-frame rearrangements only. Such tables lose some clones; where checked, under half of the loss comes from unresolved V genes, and the rest has no known cause. The table for this sample lists tens of thousands of clones; around 92% of them were counted only once. Around an eighth of the sample lies in the top ten.

This clone was picked up one time. Its antigen is unknown. No much larger clone is present one base from it, and per-base qualities are unavailable. The sequence came from an adult with an advanced solid tumor such as melanoma, head and neck, liver or kidney cancer. The input for sequencing was CD4+ or CD8+ T cells sorted from blood, taken in a trial of the OX40 agonist ivuxolimab.

In nucleotide form, the sequence is TGTGCCAGCAGCCCGATTGGGGGGGGGCCGCGCGAGCAGTACTTC. Its protein is CASSPIGGGPREQYF. The chain is assembled from TRBV7-6 and TRBJ2-7, with TRBD2 perhaps the D gene, on 7 matching bases. The CDR3, cysteine through phenylalanine, is 15 amino acids long. Only the CDR3 region is kept as DNA, spanning 45 bases read in frame from base 1. V and J lose 5 bases and 6 bases, and a span of 20 bases separates them. CDR1 and CDR2, per the germline V gene, are SGHVS and FNYEAQ. The full variable domain, with segments outside the CDR3 supplied by the reference TRBV7-6 and TRBJ2-7 proteins, appears as GAGVSQSPRYKVTKRGQDVALRCDPISGHVSLYWYRQALGQGPEFLTYFNYEAQQDKSGLPNDRFSAERPEGSISTLTIQRTEQRDSAMYRCASSPIGGGPREQYFGPGTRLTVT.